A selection of T cell receptor beta chains follows, all from one sample in a study of response to subunit inactivated influenza vaccine. TCRdb redid the calling of the RT-PCR reads with MiXCR, one entry per CDR3 protein. The repertoire holds 150,000 to 200,000 distinct CDR3 sequences, roughly 12% seen once, with approximately 32% in the top ten. The same data also contributed to another study, on T cells expressing NK-cell markers.

This material consisted of CD8+ T cells sorted from PBMCs, taken 11 to 12 days after vaccination. These receptors were collected from a man aged 45-65 years who received an inactivated influenza vaccine. The CDR3 runs from the conserved cysteine through the conserved F or W. Not all rows give a size; the values are once, few, many and, for expanded clones, a class.

clone_size v_call cdr3_aa
- TRBV6-5 CASSNAHGYTF
- TRBV20-1 CSARGTGLAGVPIKYQETQYF
- TRBV24-1 CATSEADSYEQYF
- TRBV13 CASSLRAGGGTEAFF
- TRBV5-1 CASSPTRQGGTDTQYF
many TRBV3-1 CASSQGAGGSYEQYF
many TRBV5-1 CASSFAGSSYNEQFF
few TRBV27 CASSRDRTYEQYF
few TRBV11-2 CASSLELAGPRNTGELFF
few TRBV7-8 CASSLVPWGAAGLTYEQYF
- TRBV27 CASSLIAGEGSGELFF
few TRBV4-2 CASSHPTANEQFF
- TRBV28 CASSLLASAVYEQYF